This T cell receptor (beta chain) appears in the sequencing data of a study of cytomegalovirus exposure and HLA in healthy donors. Overall study results and limits: Cytomegalovirus-associated TCR beta chains were listed, numbering 150 to 200. Later on, an analysis tied roughly 17,000 TCR beta sequences to HLA alleles at 0.05 false discovery rate. The records held CMV serostatus as the only immune exposure information.

Regarding this clone: The antigen is unknown.

The CDR3 runs 15 residues. Trimming at V came to 1 base and at J to 4 bases, leaving 4 bases not matched to a gene. From germline, CDR1 is SGHAT and CDR2 FQNNGV. Primers for the PCR totalled 60 Vbeta and 13 Jbeta. Assay: immunoSEQ multiplex PCR; the TCRdb copy retains only in-frame clones and omits some. The data contain some 200,000 clones, about 90% of them singletons. Sequences were obtained from PBMCs. This TCR was recovered from a girl in the first two years of life in good health and CMV-seronegative. The genes are TRBV11-2 and TRBJ2-5; the match to TRBD2 covers 9 bases. The CDR3 loop is CASSLVAAGGETQYF. CDR3 sequence (DNA): TGTGCCAGCAGCTTAGTCGCAGCGGGGGGAGAGACCCAGTACTTC.